This T cell receptor beta chain was profiled in a study of control samples from healthy donors and cancer patients. CDR1 is GTSNPN and CDR2 is SVGIG in the germline V gene (reference sequence). This CDR3 has 14 amino acids. The V and J ends lost 5 bases and 4 bases, in that order; junction bases with no gene match: 11. TCRdb's copy holds only in-frame clones and misses some; the assay was immunoSEQ multiplex PCR. The sample has about 51,000 clones; roughly 80% are singletons. This chain links TRBV30 with TRBJ2-7, with 7 bases that match TRBD2. This sequence was found in a man between 65 and 80 years old in good health. Sequencing was performed on blood. CDR3 sequence: CAWGSGKGGYEQYF. As DNA, the CDR3 is TGTGCCTGGGGAAGCGGGAAAGGTGGGTACGAGCAGTACTTC. The whole variable domain, remainder taken from reference TRBV30 and TRBJ2-7, is SQTIHQWPATLVQPVGSPLSLECTVEGTSNPNLYWYRQAAGRGLQLLFYSVGIGQISSEVPQNLSASRPQDRQFILSSKKLLLSDSGFYLCAWGSGKGGYEQYFGPGTRLTVT.